This T cell receptor (beta chain) is from a study of T cells in Graves' hyperthyroidism and ophthalmopathy. Across the whole study: Once the initial diagnosis was made, peripheral blood was obtained before any treatment.

General study points: A 13 V-J model separated ophthalmopathy from stable hyperthyroidism. Expanded thyroid clonotypes (above 0.001) were mostly also found in blood. Prediction of ophthalmopathy progression came a median around 6 months pre-onset.

Amplification yielded TCR beta CDR3 regions, with RNA transcripts as the source. Using the HTBI primer set, a first-round RT-PCR was run on the TCR CDR3. TCRdb itself ran the multiplex PCR reads through MiXCR, one entry per CDR3 protein. Seen here are about 640,000 distinct CDR3 sequences, around 20% observed once, and the top ten hold around a third. Ten or more counts support this clonotype. No antigen is known for it. CDR3 length: 14 amino acids. V lost 8 bases, J lost 0 bases, and 3 bases stayed unmatched. The TCR was taken from a man younger than 45 with Graves' ophthalmopathy. The chain joins TRBV12-3 or TRBV12-4 to TRBJ2-3; TRBD1 matches at 9 bases. Specimen: blood. CDR3 nucleotides: TGTGCCAGCCACAGGGGGCTGAGCACAGATACGCAGTATTTT. Translated: CASHRGLSTDTQYF.